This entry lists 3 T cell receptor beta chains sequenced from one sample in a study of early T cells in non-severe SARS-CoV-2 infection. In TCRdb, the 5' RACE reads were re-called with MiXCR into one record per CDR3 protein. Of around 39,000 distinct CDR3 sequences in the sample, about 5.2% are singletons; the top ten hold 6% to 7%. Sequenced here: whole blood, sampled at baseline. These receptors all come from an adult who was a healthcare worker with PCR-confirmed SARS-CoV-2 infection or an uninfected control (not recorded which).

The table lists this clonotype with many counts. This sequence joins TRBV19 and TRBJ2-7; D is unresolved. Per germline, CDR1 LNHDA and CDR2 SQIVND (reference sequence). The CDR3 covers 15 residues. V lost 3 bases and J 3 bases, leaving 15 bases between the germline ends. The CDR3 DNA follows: TGTGCCAGTAGTATCGGTGGAACTCTGAACTACGAGCAGTACTTC. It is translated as CASSIGGTLNYEQYF.

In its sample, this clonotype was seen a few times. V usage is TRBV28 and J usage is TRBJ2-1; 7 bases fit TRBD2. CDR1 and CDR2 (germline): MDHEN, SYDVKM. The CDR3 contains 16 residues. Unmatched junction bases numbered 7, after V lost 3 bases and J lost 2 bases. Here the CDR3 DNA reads TGTGCCAGCAGTTTTGGGCGGGAGAGTGCCTACAATGAGCAGTTCTTC. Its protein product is CASSFGRESAYNEQFF. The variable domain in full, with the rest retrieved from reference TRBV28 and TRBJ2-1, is DVKVTQSSRYLVKRTGEKVFLECVQDMDHENMFWYRQDPGLGLRLIYFSYDVKMKEKGDIPEGYSVSREKKERFSLILESASTNQTSMYLCASSFGRESAYNEQFFGPGTRLTVL.

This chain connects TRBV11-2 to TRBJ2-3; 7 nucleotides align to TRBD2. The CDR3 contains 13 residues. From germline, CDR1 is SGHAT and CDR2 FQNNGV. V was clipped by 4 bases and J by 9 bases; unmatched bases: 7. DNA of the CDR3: TGTGCCAGCAGCTCCCGACTAGCTTCAACGCAGTATTTT. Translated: CASSSRLASTQYF.